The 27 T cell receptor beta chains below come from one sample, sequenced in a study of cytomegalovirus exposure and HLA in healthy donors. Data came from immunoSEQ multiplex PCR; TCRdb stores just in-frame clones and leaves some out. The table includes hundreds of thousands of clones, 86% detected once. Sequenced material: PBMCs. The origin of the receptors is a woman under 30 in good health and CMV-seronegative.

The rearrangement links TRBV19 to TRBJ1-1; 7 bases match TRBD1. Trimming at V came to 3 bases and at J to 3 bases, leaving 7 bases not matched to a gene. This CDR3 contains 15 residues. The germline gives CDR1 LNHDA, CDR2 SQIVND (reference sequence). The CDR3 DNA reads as TGTGCCAGTAGTATGGATCCAGGGGGATACACTGAAGCTTTCTTT. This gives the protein CASSMDPGGYTEAFF.

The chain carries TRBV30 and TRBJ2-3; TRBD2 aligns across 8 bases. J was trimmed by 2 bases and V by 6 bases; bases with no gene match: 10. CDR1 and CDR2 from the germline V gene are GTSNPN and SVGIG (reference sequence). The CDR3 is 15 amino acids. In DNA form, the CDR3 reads TGTGCCTGCGGGGGCCTAGCGGGTTCCACAGATACGCAGTATTTT. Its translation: CACGGLAGSTDTQYF. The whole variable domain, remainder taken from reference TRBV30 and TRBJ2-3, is SQTIHQWPATLVQPVGSPLSLECTVEGTSNPNLYWYRQAAGRGLQLLFYSVGIGQISSEVPQNLSASRPQDRQFILSSKKLLLSDSGFYLCACGGLAGSTDTQYFGPGTRLTVL.

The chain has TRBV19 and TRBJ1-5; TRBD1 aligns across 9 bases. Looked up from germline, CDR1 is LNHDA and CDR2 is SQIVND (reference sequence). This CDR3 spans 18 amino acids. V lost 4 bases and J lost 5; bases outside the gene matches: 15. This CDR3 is CASSTFIYTGGLHQPQHF. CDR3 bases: TGTGCCAGTAGTACTTTCATATACACAGGGGGCCTACATCAGCCCCAGCATTTT.

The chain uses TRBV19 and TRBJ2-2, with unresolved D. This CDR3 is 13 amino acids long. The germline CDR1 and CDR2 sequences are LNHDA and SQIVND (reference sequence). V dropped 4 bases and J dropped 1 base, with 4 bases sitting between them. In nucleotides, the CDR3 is TGTGCCAGTAGTACAGGGAACACCGGGGAGCTGTTTTTT. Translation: CASSTGNTGELFF.

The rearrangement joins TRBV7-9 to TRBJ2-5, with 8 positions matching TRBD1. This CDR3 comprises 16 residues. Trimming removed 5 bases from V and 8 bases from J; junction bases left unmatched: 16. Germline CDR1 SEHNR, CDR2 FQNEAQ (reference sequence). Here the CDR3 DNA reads TGTGCCAGCAGCGCGAGGGACAGGCCTACCGTCTCCACCCAGTACTTC. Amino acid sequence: CASSARDRPTVSTQYF.

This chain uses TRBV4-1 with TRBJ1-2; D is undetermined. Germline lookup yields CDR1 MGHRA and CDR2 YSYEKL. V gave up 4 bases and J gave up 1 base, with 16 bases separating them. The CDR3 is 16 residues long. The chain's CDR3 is CASSPGGDRDNYGYTF. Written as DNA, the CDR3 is TGCGCCAGCAGCCCCGGCGGAGACCGAGATAACTATGGCTACACCTTC.

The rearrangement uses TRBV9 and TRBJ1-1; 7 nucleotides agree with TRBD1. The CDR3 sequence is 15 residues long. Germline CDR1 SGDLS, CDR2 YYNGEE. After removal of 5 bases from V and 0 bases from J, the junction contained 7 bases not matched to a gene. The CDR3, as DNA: TGTGCCAGCAGTCCCACCGGGACAGTGAACACTGAAGCTTTCTTT. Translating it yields CASSPTGTVNTEAFF.

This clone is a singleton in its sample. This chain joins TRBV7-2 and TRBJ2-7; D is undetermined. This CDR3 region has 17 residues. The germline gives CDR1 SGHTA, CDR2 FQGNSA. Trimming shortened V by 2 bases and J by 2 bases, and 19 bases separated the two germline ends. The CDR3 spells CASSLFGFPNRTYEQYF. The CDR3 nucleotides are TGTGCCAGCAGCTTATTCGGGTTCCCGAATAGAACCTACGAGCAGTACTTC.

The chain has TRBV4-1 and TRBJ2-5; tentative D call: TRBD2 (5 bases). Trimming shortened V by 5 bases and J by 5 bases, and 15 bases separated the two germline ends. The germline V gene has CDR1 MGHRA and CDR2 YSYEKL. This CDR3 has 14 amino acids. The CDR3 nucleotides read TGCGCCAGCAGCTCACGCAGAGCGGATGAGACCCAGTACTTC. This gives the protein CASSSRRADETQYF.

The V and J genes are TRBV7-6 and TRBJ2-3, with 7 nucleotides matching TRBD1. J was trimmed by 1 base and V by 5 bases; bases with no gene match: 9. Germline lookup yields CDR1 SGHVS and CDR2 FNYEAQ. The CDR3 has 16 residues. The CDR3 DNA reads TGTGCCAGCAGCCTTAATTCAGGGGGTCGCACAGATACGCAGTATTTT. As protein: CASSLNSGGRTDTQYF.

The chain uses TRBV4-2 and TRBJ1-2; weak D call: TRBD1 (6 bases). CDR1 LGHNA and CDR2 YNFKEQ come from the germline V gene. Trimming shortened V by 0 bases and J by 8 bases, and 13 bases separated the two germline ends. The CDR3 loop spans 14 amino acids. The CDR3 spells CASSQDGTSGGYTF. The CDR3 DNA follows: TGTGCCAGCAGCCAAGACGGGACATCCGGGGGCTACACCTTC.

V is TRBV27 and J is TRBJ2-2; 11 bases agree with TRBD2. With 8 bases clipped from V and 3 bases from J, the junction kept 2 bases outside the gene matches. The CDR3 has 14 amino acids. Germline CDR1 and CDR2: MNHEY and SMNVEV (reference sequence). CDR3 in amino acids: CASGLAGYTGELFF. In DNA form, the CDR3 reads TGTGCCAGCGGACTAGCGGGCTACACCGGGGAGCTGTTTTTT.

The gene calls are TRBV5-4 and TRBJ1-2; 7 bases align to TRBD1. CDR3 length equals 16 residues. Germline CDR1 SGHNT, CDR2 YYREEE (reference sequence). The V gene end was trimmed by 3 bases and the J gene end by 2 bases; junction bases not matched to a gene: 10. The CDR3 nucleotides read TGTGCCAGCAGCTCCTTCAAACAGGGGAGCAACTATGGCTACACCTTC. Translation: CASSSFKQGSNYGYTF.

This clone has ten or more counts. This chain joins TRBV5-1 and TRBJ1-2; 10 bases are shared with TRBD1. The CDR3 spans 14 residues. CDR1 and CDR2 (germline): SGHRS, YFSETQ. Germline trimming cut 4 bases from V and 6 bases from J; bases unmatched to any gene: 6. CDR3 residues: CASSPLTGGDGYTF. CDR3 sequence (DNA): TGCGCCAGCAGCCCACTGACAGGGGGCGATGGCTACACCTTC. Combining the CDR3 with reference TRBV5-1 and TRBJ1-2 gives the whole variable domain KAGVTQTPRYLIKTRGQQVTLSCSPISGHRSVSWYQQTPGQGLQFLFEYFSETQRNKGNFPGRFSGRQFSNSRSEMNVSTLELGDSALYLCASSPLTGGDGYTFGSGTRLTVV.

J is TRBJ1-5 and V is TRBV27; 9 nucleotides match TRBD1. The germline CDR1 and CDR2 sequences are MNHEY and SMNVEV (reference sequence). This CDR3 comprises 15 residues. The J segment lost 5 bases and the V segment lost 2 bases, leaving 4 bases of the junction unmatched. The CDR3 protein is CASSLRGDRDQPQHF. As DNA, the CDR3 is TGTGCCAGCAGTTTAAGGGGGGACAGGGATCAGCCCCAGCATTTT.

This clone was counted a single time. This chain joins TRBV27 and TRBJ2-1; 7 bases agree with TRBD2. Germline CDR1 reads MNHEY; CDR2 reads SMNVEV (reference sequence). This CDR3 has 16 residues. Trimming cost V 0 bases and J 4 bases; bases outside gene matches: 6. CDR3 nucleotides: TGTGCCAGCAGTTTATCCCCCGGGGGAGGGTACAATGAGCAGTTCTTC. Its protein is CASSLSPGGGYNEQFF.

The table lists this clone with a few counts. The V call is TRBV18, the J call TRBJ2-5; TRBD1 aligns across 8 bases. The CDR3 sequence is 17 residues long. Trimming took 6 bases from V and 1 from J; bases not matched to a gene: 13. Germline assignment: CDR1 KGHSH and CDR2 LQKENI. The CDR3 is CASSLYGTGDIQETQYF. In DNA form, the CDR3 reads TGTGCCAGCTCGCTATACGGGACAGGAGATATCCAAGAGACCCAGTACTTC.

CDR3 sequence: CASSTPRQLNYGYTF. The CDR3 DNA sequence: TGTGCCAGCAGTACCCCCCGACAGCTTAACTATGGCTACACCTTC. This rearrangement joins TRBV28 to TRBJ1-2, with D perhaps TRBD1 (5 bases). The CDR3 has 15 residues. Trimming pared 5 bases from V and 1 base from J, leaving 14 bases between. Germline V CDR1 and CDR2: MDHEN, SYDVKM.

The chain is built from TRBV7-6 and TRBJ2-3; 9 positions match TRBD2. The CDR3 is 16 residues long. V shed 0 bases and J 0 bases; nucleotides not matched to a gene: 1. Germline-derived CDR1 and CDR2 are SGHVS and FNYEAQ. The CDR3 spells CASSLATSGSTDTQYF. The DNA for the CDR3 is TGTGCCAGCAGCTTAGCGACTAGCGGTAGCACAGATACGCAGTATTTT.

CDR3 in amino acids: CSVVAPHYNEQFF. The CDR3 coding sequence is TGCAGCGTTGTAGCGCCCCACTACAATGAGCAGTTCTTC. V is TRBV29-1 and J is TRBJ2-1; the D gene is possibly TRBD2 (5 bases). CDR1 is SQVTM, CDR2 ANQGSEA, per germline. This CDR3 contains 13 residues. Trimming took off 4 bases at V and 3 bases at J, with 10 bases between the two ends.

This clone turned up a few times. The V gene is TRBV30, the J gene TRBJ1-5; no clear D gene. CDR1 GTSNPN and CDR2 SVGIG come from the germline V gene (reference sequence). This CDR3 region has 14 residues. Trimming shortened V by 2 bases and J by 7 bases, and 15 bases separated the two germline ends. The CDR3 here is CAWSTRQIGQPQHF. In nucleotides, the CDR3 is TGTGCCTGGAGTACCAGACAAATAGGACAGCCCCAGCATTTT.

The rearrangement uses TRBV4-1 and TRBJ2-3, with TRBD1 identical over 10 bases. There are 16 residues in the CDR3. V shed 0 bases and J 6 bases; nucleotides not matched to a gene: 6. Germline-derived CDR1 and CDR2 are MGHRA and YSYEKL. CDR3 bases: TGCGCCAGCAGCCAAGAAATTCCGGGACAGGGGGATACGCAGTATTTT. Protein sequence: CASSQEIPGQGDTQYF.

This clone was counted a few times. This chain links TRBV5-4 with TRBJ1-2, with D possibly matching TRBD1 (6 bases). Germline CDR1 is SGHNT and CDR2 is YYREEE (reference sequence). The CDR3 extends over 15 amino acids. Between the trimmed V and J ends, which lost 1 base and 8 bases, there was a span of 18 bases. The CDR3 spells CASSLRGGQLEGYTF. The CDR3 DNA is TGTGCCAGCAGCTTGAGGGGGGGACAACTTGAGGGCTACACCTTC.

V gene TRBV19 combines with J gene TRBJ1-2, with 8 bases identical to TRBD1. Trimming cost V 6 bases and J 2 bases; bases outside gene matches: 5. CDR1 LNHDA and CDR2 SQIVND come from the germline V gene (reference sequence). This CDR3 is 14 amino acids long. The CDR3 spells CASSPQGGNYGYTF. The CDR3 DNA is TGTGCCAGTAGCCCACAGGGGGGAAACTATGGCTACACCTTC.

CDR3: CASSDHTGGGGYEQYF. The CDR3 DNA follows: TGTGCCAGCTCAGACCACACAGGAGGTGGGGGGTACGAGCAGTACTTC. The gene calls are TRBV18 and TRBJ2-7, with D perhaps matching TRBD2 (6 bases). CDR1 and CDR2 (germline): KGHSH, LQKENI. The CDR3 extends over 16 amino acids. Deletions cut 5 bases from V and 4 bases from J, with 21 bases between.

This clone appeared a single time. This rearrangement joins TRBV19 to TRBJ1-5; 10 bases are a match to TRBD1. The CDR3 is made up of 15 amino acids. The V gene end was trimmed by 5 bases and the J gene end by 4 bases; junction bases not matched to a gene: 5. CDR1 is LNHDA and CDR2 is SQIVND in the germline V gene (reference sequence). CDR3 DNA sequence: TGTGCCAGTAGTGAGGACAGGGGGTTAAATCAGCCCCAGCATTTT. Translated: CASSEDRGLNQPQHF.

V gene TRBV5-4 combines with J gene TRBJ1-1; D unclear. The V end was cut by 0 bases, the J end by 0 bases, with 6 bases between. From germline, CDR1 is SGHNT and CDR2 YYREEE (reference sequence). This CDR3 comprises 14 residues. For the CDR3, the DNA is TGTGCCAGCAGCTTGGACATGTTGAACACTGAAGCTTTCTTT. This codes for CASSLDMLNTEAFF.